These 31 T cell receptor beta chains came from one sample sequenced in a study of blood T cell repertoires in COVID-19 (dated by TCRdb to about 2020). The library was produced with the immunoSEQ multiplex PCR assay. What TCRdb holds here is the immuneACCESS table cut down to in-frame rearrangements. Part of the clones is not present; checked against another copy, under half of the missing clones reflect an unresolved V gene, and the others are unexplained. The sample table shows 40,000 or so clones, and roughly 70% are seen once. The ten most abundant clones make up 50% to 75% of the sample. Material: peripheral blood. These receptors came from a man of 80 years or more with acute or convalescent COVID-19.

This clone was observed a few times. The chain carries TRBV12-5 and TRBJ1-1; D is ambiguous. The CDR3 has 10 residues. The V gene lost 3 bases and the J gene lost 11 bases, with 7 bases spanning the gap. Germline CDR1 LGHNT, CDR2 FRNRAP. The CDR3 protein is CASGLKEAFF. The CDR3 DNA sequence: TGTGCTAGTGGTTTAAAGGAGGCTTTCTTT.

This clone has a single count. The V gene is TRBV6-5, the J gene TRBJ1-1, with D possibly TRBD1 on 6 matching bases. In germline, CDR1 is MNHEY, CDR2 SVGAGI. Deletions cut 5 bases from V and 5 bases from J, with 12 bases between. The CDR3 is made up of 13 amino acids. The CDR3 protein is CASSKTGMTEAFF. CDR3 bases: TGTGCCAGCAGTAAAACAGGGATGACTGAAGCTTTCTTT.

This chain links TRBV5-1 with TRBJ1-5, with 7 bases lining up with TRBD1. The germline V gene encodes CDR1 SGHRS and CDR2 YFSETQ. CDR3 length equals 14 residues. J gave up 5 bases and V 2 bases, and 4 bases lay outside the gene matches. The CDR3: CASSFIGGDQPQHF. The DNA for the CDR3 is TGCGCCAGCAGCTTCATAGGGGGCGATCAGCCCCAGCATTTT.

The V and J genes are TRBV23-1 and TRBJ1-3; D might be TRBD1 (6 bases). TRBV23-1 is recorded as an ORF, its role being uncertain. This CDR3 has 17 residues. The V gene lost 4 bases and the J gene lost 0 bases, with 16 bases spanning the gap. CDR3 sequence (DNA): TGCGCCAGCAGTCTAAACCGGGGACATCTCTCTGGAAACACCATATATTTT. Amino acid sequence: CASSLNRGHLSGNTIYF.

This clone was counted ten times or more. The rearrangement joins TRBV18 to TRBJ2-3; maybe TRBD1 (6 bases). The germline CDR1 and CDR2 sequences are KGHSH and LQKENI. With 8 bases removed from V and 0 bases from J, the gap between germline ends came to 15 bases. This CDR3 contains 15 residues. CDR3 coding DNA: TGTGCCAGCGCAAGGGGCAGGGGAAGCACAGATACGCAGTATTTT. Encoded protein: CASARGRGSTDTQYF.

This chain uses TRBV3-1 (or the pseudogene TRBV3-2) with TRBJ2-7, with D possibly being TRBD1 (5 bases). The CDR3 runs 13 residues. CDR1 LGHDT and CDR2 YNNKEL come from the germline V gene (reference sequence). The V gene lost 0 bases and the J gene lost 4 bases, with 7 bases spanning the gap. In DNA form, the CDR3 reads TGTGCCAGCAGCCAAGAAAGGGGTTACGAGCAGTACTTC. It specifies CASSQERGYEQYF.

CDR3 DNA: TGCGCCAGCAGCGCGGTTAGCACCGGGGAGCTGTTTTTT. This encodes CASSAVSTGELFF. This chain links TRBV5-1 with TRBJ2-2; D remains ambiguous. CDR1 SGHRS and CDR2 YFSETQ come from the germline V gene. The V end lost 4 bases, the J end lost 4 bases, and 8 bases lay between the germline ends. The CDR3 is made up of 13 amino acids.

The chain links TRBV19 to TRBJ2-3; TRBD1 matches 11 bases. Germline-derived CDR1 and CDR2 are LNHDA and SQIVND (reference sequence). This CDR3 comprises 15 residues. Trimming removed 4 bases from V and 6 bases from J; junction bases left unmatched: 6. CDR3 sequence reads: CASSTGQGAKDTQYF. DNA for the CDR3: TGTGCCAGTAGTACTGGACAGGGGGCTAAGGATACGCAGTATTTT. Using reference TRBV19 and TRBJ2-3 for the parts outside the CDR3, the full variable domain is DGGITQSPKYLFRKEGQNVTLSCEQNLNHDAMYWYRQDPGQGLRLIYYSQIVNDFQKGDIAEGYSVSREKKESFPLTVTSAQKNPTAFYLCASSTGQGAKDTQYFGPGTRLTVL.

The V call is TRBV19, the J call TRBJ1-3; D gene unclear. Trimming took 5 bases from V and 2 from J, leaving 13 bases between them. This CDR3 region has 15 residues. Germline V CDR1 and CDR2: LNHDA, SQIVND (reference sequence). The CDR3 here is CASSARELTGNTIYF. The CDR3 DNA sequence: TGTGCCAGTAGTGCGAGAGAGTTGACTGGAAACACCATATATTTT.

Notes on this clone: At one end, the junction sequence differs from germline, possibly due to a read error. The CDR3 nucleotides are TGCGCCAGCAGCTTGGGACAGGGCTCCCACGAGCAGTACTTC. Protein product: CASSLGQGSHEQYF. The chain links TRBV5-1 to TRBJ2-7, with 7 nucleotides matching TRBD1. Germline loops: CDR1 SGHRS, CDR2 YFSETQ. This CDR3 spans 14 amino acids.

CDR3 sequence (DNA): TGTGCCAGCAGCTTAGCTAGGGCTCCAGCGGGAGGATATAATGAGCAGTTCTTC. The encoded protein is CASSLARAPAGGYNEQFF. The chain links TRBV7-8 to TRBJ2-1; 9 bases fit TRBD2. V lost 0 bases and J lost 7; bases outside the gene matches: 13. The CDR3 is 18 amino acids. Looked up from germline, CDR1 is SGHVS and CDR2 is FQNEAQ. The variable domain in full, completed from reference TRBV7-8 and TRBJ2-1, reads GAGVSQSPRYKVAKRGQDVALRCDPISGHVSLFWYQQALGQGPEFLTYFQNEAQLDKSGLPSDRFFAERPEGSVSTLKIQRTQQEDSAVYLCASSLARAPAGGYNEQFFGPGTRLTVL.

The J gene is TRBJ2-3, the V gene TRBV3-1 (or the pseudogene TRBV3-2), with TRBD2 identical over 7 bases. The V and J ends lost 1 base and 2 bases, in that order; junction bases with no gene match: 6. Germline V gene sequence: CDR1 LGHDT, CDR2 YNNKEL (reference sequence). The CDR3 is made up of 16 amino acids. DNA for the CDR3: TGTGCCAGCAGCCAAGTCTTGGGGGGGTCCACAGATACGCAGTATTTT. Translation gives CASSQVLGGSTDTQYF.

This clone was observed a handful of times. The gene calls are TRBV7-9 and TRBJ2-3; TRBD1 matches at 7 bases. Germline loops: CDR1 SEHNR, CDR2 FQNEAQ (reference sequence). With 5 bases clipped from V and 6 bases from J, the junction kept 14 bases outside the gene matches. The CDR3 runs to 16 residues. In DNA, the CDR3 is TGTGCCAGCAGCCAGTTCAGGACAGGATCCAAGGATACGCAGTATTTT. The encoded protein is CASSQFRTGSKDTQYF.

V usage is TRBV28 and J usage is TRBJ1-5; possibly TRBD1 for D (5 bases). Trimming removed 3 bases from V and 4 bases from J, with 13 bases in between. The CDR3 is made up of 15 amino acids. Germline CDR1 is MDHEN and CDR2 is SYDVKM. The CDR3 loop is CASSLGQGYNQPQHF. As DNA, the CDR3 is TGTGCCAGCAGTTTGGGGCAGGGTTATAATCAGCCCCAGCATTTT. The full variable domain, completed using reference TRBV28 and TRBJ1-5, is DVKVTQSSRYLVKRTGEKVFLECVQDMDHENMFWYRQDPGLGLRLIYFSYDVKMKEKGDIPEGYSVSREKKERFSLILESASTNQTSMYLCASSLGQGYNQPQHFGDGTRLSIL.

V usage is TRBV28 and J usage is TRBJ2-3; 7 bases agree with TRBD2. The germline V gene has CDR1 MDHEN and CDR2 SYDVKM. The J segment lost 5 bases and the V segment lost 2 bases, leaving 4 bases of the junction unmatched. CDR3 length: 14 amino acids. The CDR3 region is CASSLGTGGDTQYF. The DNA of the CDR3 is TGTGCCAGCAGTTTAGGCACGGGGGGAGATACGCAGTATTTT.

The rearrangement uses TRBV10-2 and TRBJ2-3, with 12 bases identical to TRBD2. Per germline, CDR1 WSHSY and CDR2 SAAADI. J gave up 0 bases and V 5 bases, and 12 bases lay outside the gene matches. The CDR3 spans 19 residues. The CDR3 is CASSTTSGSIPLSTDTQYF. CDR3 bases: TGCGCCAGCAGTACGACTAGCGGGAGTATTCCCCTTAGCACAGATACGCAGTATTTT.

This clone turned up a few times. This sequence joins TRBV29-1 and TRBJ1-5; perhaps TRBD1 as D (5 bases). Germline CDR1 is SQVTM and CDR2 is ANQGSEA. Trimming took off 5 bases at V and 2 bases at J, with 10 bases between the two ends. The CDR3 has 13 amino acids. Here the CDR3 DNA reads TGCAGCGTTCAGGGTGGGGGCAATCAGCCCCAGCATTTT. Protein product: CSVQGGGNQPQHF.

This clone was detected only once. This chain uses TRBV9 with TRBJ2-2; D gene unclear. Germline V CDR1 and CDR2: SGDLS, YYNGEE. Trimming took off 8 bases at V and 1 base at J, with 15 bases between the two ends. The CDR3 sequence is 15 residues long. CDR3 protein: CASSRLDVNTGELFF. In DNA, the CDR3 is TGTGCCAGTTCCAGGCTTGATGTGAACACCGGGGAGCTGTTTTTT.

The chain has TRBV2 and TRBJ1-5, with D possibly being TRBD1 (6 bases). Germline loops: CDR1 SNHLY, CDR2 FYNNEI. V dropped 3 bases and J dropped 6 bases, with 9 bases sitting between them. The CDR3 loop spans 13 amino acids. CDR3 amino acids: CASSEGGPQPQHF. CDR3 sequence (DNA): TGTGCCAGCAGTGAGGGGGGGCCTCAGCCCCAGCATTTT. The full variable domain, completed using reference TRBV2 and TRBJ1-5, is EPEVTQTPSHQVTQMGQEVILRCVPISNHLYFYWYRQILGQKVEFLVSFYNNEISEKSEIFDDQFSVERPDGSNFTLKIRSTKLEDSAMYFCASSEGGPQPQHFGDGTRLSIL.

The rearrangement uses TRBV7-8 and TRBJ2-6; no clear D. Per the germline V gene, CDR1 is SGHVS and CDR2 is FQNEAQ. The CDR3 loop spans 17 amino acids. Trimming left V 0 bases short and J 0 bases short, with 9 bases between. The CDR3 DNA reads TGTGCCAGCAGCTTAGCGACTCGGAGCTCTGGGGCCAACGTCCTGACTTTC. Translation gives CASSLATRSSGANVLTF.

The chain's CDR3 is CATSDWGGQETQYF. The CDR3 coding sequence is TGTGCCACCAGTGATTGGGGCGGACAAGAGACCCAGTACTTC. The V and J genes are TRBV24-1 and TRBJ2-5; tentative D call: TRBD1 (5 bases). The germline V gene has CDR1 KGHDR and CDR2 SFDVKD. The CDR3 extends over 14 amino acids. Trimming pared 2 bases from V and 2 bases from J, leaving 8 bases between.

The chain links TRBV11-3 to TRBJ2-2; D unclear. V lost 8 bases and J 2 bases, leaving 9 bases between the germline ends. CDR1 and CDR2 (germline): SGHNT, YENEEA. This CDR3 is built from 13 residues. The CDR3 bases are TGTGCCAGCTCGGGTTACAACACCGGGGAGCTGTTTTTT. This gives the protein CASSGYNTGELFF.

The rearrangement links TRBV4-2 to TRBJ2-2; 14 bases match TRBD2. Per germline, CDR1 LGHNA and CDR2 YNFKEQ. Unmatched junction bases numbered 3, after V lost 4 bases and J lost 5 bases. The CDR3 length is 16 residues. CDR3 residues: CASSRGLAGVTGELFF. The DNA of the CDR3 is TGTGCCAGCAGCCGGGGACTAGCGGGAGTGACCGGGGAGCTGTTTTTT.

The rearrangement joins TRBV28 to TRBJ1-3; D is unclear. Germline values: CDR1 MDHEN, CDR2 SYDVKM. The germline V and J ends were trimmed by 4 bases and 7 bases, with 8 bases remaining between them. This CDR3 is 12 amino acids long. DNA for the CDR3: TGTGCCAGCAGTTCGTTCCGGAACACCATATATTTT. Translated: CASSSFRNTIYF.

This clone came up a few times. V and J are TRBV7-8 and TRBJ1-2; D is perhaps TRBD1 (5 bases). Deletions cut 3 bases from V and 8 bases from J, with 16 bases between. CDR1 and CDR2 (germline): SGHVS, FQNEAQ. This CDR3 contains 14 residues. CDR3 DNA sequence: TGTGCCAGCAGCTTGGGGGGTTCAGTACGGGGCTACACCTTC. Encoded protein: CASSLGGSVRGYTF.

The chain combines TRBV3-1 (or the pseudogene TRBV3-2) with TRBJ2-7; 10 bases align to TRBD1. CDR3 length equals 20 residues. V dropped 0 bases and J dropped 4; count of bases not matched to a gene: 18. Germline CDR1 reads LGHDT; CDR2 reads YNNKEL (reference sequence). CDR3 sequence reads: CASSQDFPETGGSFGYEQYF. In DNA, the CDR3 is TGTGCCAGCAGCCAAGATTTTCCGGAGACAGGGGGCTCTTTCGGGTACGAGCAGTACTTC.

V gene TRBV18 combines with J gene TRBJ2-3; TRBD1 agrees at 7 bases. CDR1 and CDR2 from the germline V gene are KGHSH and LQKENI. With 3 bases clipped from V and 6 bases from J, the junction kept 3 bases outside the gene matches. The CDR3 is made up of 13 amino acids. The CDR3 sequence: CASSPYRGDTQYF. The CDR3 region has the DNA TGTGCCAGCTCACCGTACAGGGGTGATACGCAGTATTTT.

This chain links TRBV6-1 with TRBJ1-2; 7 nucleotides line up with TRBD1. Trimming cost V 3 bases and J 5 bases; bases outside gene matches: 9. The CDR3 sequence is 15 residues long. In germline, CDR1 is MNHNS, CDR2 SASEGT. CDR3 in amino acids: CASSDGDRKSYGYTF. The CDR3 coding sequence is TGTGCCAGCAGTGATGGGGACAGAAAATCTTATGGCTACACCTTC.

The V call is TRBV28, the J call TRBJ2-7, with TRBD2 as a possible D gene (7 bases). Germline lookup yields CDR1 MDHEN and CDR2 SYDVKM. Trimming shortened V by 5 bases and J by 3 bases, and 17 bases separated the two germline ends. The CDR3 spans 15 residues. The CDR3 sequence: CASSATGRGSYEQYF. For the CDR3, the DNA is TGTGCCAGCAGTGCAACAGGGAGGGGTAGCTACGAGCAGTACTTC.

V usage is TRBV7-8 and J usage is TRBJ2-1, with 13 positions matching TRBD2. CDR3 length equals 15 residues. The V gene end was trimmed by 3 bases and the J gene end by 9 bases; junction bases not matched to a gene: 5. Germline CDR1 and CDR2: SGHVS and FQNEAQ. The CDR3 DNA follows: TGTGCCAGCAGCTTCGAAGGGACTAGCGGGACTGAGCAGTTCTTC. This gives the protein CASSFEGTSGTEQFF.

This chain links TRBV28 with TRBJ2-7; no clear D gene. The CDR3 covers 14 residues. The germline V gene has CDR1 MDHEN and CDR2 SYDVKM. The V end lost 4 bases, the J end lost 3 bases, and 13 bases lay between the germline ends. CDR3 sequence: CASSSLLTFYEQYF. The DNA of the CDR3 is TGTGCCAGCAGTTCGTTACTTACCTTCTACGAGCAGTACTTC.